This T cell receptor (beta chain) was recorded in a study of graft-versus-host responses after intestinal transplantation. Measured with immunoSEQ multiplex PCR; TCRdb has only the in-frame clones, and not every one. Of approximately 99,000 clones listed, around 93% are singletons. Overall study results and limits: Those patients showing graft-donor T cell macrochimerism displayed high graft-versus-host to host-versus-graft clonal ratios in allografts.

Trimming took 2 bases from V and 3 from J, leaving 16 bases between them. The CDR3 totals 17 residues. Germline values: CDR1 MNHEY, CDR2 SMNVEV (reference sequence). On this clone: Its cognate antigen is unknown.

The specimen was unstimulated CD8+ T cells sorted from spleen or lymph node cells, collected before transplant. J is TRBJ2-2 and V is TRBV27; D uncertain. This clonotype was sampled from a human donor who was the organ donor for an intestinal transplant. In DNA form, the CDR3 reads TGTGCCAGCAGTTTAGGATCCGGTCTAGGAGACACCGGGGAGCTGTTTTTT. Translating gives CASSLGSGLGDTGELFF.